The 14 T cell receptor beta chains in this list originate from one sample, sequenced in a study of low-dose radiotherapy and immunotherapy resistance in tumors. This sample's time point: after trial treatment. Treatment indicated: LDRT plus nivolumab, ipilimumab, low-dose cyclophosphamide and aspirin (RACIN trial). cDNA synthesis used a TRAV/TRBV-specific primer set for both chains. Amplification of TCRs used a constant-region primer and V-primer adapter for roughly 18 PCR cycles. TCRdb redid the calling of the reads with MiXCR, one entry per CDR3 protein. The data show fewer than 110,000 distinct CDR3 sequences, with roughly 20% seen just once and about 4% held by the top ten. The material sequenced was PBMCs, taken after low-dose radiotherapy plus immunotherapy. All receptors come from a male donor with prostate cancer.

This clonotype was found many times. The chain is built from TRBV3-1 and TRBJ2-1; 12 bases are a match to TRBD2. V lost 4 bases, J lost 9 bases, and 7 bases stayed unmatched. Per germline, CDR1 LGHDT and CDR2 YNNKEL (reference sequence). This CDR3 has 15 residues. The CDR3 loop is CASSPTSGGSGEQFF. DNA for the CDR3: TGTGCCAGCAGCCCCACTAGCGGGGGGTCGGGTGAGCAGTTCTTC.

This clonotype was recorded only once. V usage is TRBV4-1 and J usage is TRBJ2-7, with 12 nucleotides matching TRBD2. The CDR3 length is 16 residues. The V segment lost 3 bases and the J segment 5 bases; nucleotides outside the gene matches: 8. Germline CDR1 MGHRA, CDR2 YSYEKL. The CDR3 reads CASSHDLAGGPHEQYF. CDR3 in DNA: TGCGCCAGCAGCCATGATCTAGCGGGAGGGCCTCACGAGCAGTACTTC.

This clonotype came up many times. The chain links TRBV4-3 to TRBJ2-1; D gene uncertain. The CDR3 extends over 12 amino acids. V gave up 3 bases and J gave up 14 bases, with 14 bases separating them. Germline-derived CDR1 and CDR2 are LGHNA and YSLEER. CDR3 DNA: TGCGCCAGCAGCCACCCCTACGACCTCAAGTTCTTC. It specifies CASSHPYDLKFF.

CDR3: CASLGTTSGANVLTF. CDR3 in DNA: TGTGCCAGCTTGGGGACAACCTCTGGGGCCAACGTCCTGACTTTC. The chain employs TRBV5-4 and TRBJ2-6; D possibly corresponds to TRBD1 (6 bases). There are 15 residues in the CDR3. The germline V gene has CDR1 SGHNT and CDR2 YYREEE (reference sequence). V lost 7 bases, J lost 0 bases, and 11 bases lay in between.

In its sample, this clonotype was seen many times. This rearrangement joins TRBV20-1 to TRBJ2-3, with TRBD2 matching 7 bases. Germline V gene data show CDR1 as DFQATT and CDR2 as SNEGSKA (reference sequence). The CDR3 loop spans 14 amino acids. Trimming cost V 1 base and J 2 bases; bases outside gene matches: 3. The chain's CDR3 is CSARGAGNTDTQYF. Here the CDR3 DNA reads TGCAGTGCTAGAGGAGCGGGGAACACAGATACGCAGTATTTT.

The CDR3 sequence is CASSGGTGSSGNTIYF. The CDR3 nucleotides are TGTGCCAGCAGTGGGGGGACAGGGAGCTCTGGAAACACCATATATTTT. The gene calls are TRBV6-5 and TRBJ1-3, with 9 nucleotides matching TRBD1. The CDR3 covers 16 residues. In germline, CDR1 is MNHEY, CDR2 SVGAGI. The V gene end was trimmed by 5 bases and the J gene end by 0 bases; junction bases not matched to a gene: 5.

This clonotype was detected a few times. The chain is built from TRBV6-6 and TRBJ1-5; 8 bases map to TRBD1. CDR1 and CDR2 from the germline V gene are MNHNY and SVGAGI (reference sequence). Unmatched junction bases numbered 12, after V lost 6 bases and J lost 5 bases. The CDR3 has 16 amino acids. CDR3 loop: CASRPGTGRGDQPQHF. The CDR3 coding sequence is TGTGCCAGCAGACCCGGGACAGGCCGGGGGGATCAGCCCCAGCATTTT.

This clonotype has ten or more counts. The chain has TRBV4-1 and TRBJ1-2; D not resolved. This CDR3 region has 15 residues. The germline CDR1 and CDR2 sequences are MGHRA and YSYEKL. V dropped 4 bases and J dropped 1 base, with 13 bases sitting between them. CDR3 nucleotides: TGCGCCAGCAGCCCCCTCCCTGGGGTTAACTATGGCTACACCTTC. Amino acids: CASSPLPGVNYGYTF.

The genes are TRBV5-1 and TRBJ2-7, with D uncertain. Germline V CDR1 and CDR2: SGHRS, YFSETQ. This CDR3 region has 14 residues. The ends were cut back, 2 bases at V and 2 bases at J, with 11 bases in the middle. CDR3 amino acids: CASSFSQSTYEQYF. The CDR3, as DNA: TGCGCCAGCAGCTTTAGTCAAAGTACCTACGAGCAGTACTTC. The whole variable domain, remainder taken from reference TRBV5-1 and TRBJ2-7, is KAGVTQTPRYLIKTRGQQVTLSCSPISGHRSVSWYQQTPGQGLQFLFEYFSETQRNKGNFPGRFSGRQFSNSRSEMNVSTLELGDSALYLCASSFSQSTYEQYFGPGTRLTVT.

This clonotype has at least ten counts. The rearrangement joins TRBV6-1 to TRBJ1-2; a weak D match, TRBD1 (6 bases). Germline values: CDR1 MNHNS, CDR2 SASEGT. The CDR3 has 16 amino acids. Trimming removed 4 bases at V and 2 bases at J, with 17 bases between. For the CDR3, the DNA is TGTGCCAGCAGTGCCGGTCGCGGGGGCAGGAACTATGGCTACACCTTC. Protein: CASSAGRGGRNYGYTF.

The chain carries TRBV4-2 and TRBJ2-1; 8 bases are a match to TRBD2. V dropped 0 bases and J dropped 3; count of bases not matched to a gene: 4. Germline-derived CDR1 and CDR2 are LGHNA and YNFKEQ. The CDR3 length is 16 residues. CDR3 amino acids: CASSQEFSGGYNEQFF. CDR3 sequence (DNA): TGTGCCAGCAGCCAAGAATTCAGCGGGGGCTACAATGAGCAGTTCTTC.

This clonotype was observed many times. V gene TRBV11-2 combines with J gene TRBJ2-2, with D perhaps matching TRBD1 (6 bases). The CDR3 covers 14 residues. V was trimmed by 3 bases and J by 5 bases, leaving 10 bases between them. CDR1 is SGHAT, CDR2 FQNNGV, per germline. CDR3: CASSFTQGTGELFF. In nucleotides, the CDR3 is TGTGCCAGCAGCTTTACCCAGGGGACCGGGGAGCTGTTTTTT.

This clonotype was seen a few times. The gene calls are TRBV28 and TRBJ2-3; TRBD2 agrees at 7 bases. CDR3 length: 15 amino acids. CDR1 and CDR2 (germline): MDHEN, SYDVKM. J gave up 0 bases and V 2 bases, and 2 bases lay outside the gene matches. CDR3 in amino acids: CASSLAGVSTDTQYF. The CDR3 DNA sequence: TGTGCCAGCAGTTTAGCGGGAGTGAGCACAGATACGCAGTATTTT. Full variable domain (missing parts from reference TRBV28 and TRBJ2-3): DVKVTQSSRYLVKRTGEKVFLECVQDMDHENMFWYRQDPGLGLRLIYFSYDVKMKEKGDIPEGYSVSREKKERFSLILESASTNQTSMYLCASSLAGVSTDTQYFGPGTRLTVL.

This clonotype was counted ten times or more. The rearrangement uses TRBV7-9 and TRBJ2-7; 10 nucleotides line up with TRBD1. The germline V gene encodes CDR1 SEHNR and CDR2 FQNEAQ (reference sequence). The CDR3 runs to 15 residues. V lost 2 bases, J lost 5 bases, and 6 bases stayed unmatched. The CDR3 loop reads CASSLRDRGSHEQYF. In DNA form, the CDR3 reads TGTGCCAGCAGCTTACGGGACAGGGGTTCCCACGAGCAGTACTTC.